This entry lists 29 T cell receptor beta chains sequenced from one sample in a study of T cell changes during pregnancy in multiple sclerosis. Sequencing used immunoSEQ multiplex PCR; TCRdb keeps in-frame clones, though not all of them. The sample includes over 45,000 clones, about 91% of them seen just once. The material sequenced was CD4+ T cells from peripheral blood mononuclear cells, taken in the second trimester of pregnancy. These receptors all stem from a female donor with multiple sclerosis, enrolled in a pregnancy study.

The chain combines TRBV15 with TRBJ1-1; no clear D gene. V lost 0 bases and J 1 base, leaving 9 bases between the germline ends. Per the germline V gene, CDR1 is LNHNV and CDR2 is YYDKDF (reference sequence). CDR3 length: 15 amino acids. This chain's CDR3 is CATSRDLSGNTEAFF. In DNA form, the CDR3 reads TGTGCCACCAGCAGAGATTTGAGCGGGAACACTGAAGCTTTCTTT.

This chain joins TRBV5-1 and TRBJ2-7; 12 nucleotides align to TRBD2. CDR3 length: 17 amino acids. Germline CDR1 reads SGHRS; CDR2 reads YFSETQ. With 5 bases clipped from V and 4 bases from J, the junction kept 13 bases outside the gene matches. In DNA, the CDR3 is TGCGCCAGCAGGTCCCTAGCGGGAGGGCCAGGGAGGTACGAGCAGTACTTC. Translating it yields CASRSLAGGPGRYEQYF. The entire variable domain, with the rest obtained from reference TRBV5-1 and TRBJ2-7, is as follows: KAGVTQTPRYLIKTRGQQVTLSCSPISGHRSVSWYQQTPGQGLQFLFEYFSETQRNKGNFPGRFSGRQFSNSRSEMNVSTLELGDSALYLCASRSLAGGPGRYEQYFGPGTRLTVT.

The genes are TRBV2 and TRBJ1-4; D remains ambiguous. This CDR3 spans 15 amino acids. Per the germline V gene, CDR1 is SNHLY and CDR2 is FYNNEI. Between the trimmed V and J ends, which lost 7 bases and 0 bases, there was a span of 12 bases. CDR3 in DNA: TGTGCCAGCATCCCGGGTCCTACAACTAATGAAAAACTGTTTTTT. It is translated as CASIPGPTTNEKLFF.

The table lists this clone with a count of one. The chain links TRBV30 to TRBJ1-1; D remains unclear. CDR1 is GTSNPN, CDR2 SVGIG, per germline (reference sequence). Trimming took 0 bases from V and 8 from J, leaving 7 bases between them. The CDR3 covers 11 residues. CDR3 in amino acids: CAWSVGGEAFF. The CDR3 DNA follows: TGTGCCTGGAGTGTAGGAGGGGAAGCTTTCTTT.

This clone was recorded once. The chain is built from TRBV7-9 and TRBJ2-2; TRBD1 might be the D (5 bases). The CDR3 covers 15 residues. The V end lost 3 bases, the J end lost 0 bases, and 8 bases lay between the germline ends. Germline V lookup: CDR1 SEHNR, CDR2 FQNEAQ (reference sequence). DNA of the CDR3: TGTGCCAGCAGCTTGGCAGGGACGAACACCGGGGAGCTGTTTTTT. Translation: CASSLAGTNTGELFF.

The chain couples TRBV6-5 to TRBJ1-2; no clear D gene. Trimming stripped 2 bases from V and 2 bases from J, with 9 bases between. The CDR3 is made up of 14 amino acids. Per germline, CDR1 MNHEY and CDR2 SVGAGI. CDR3 sequence: CASSYRGQNYGYTF. The DNA for the CDR3 is TGTGCCAGCAGTTACCGAGGTCAGAACTATGGCTACACCTTC.

The J gene is TRBJ2-6, the V gene TRBV5-5; D gene unclear. Trimming shortened V by 4 bases and J by 1 base, and 15 bases separated the two germline ends. Germline CDR1 reads SGHKS; CDR2 reads YYEKEE (reference sequence). CDR3 length: 17 amino acids. CDR3 sequence reads: CASSPVSLVSGANVLTF. Written as DNA, the CDR3 is TGTGCCAGCAGCCCGGTCTCCCTCGTATCTGGGGCCAACGTCCTGACTTTC. Supplemented by reference TRBV5-5 and TRBJ2-6, the full variable domain reads DAGVTQSPTHLIKTRGQQVTLRCSPISGHKSVSWYQQVLGQGPQFIFQYYEKEERGRGNFPDRFSARQFPNYSSELNVNALLLGDSALYLCASSPVSLVSGANVLTFGAGSRLTVL.

The rearrangement links TRBV27 to TRBJ1-5, with a possible D match to TRBD1 (6 bases). Germline loops: CDR1 MNHEY, CDR2 SMNVEV (reference sequence). V was clipped by 6 bases and J by 0 bases, with 12 bases between them. The CDR3 is 15 residues long. Here the CDR3 DNA reads TGTGCCAGCAGAGCTAGACAGGATAGCAATCAGCCCCAGCATTTT. Its protein is CASRARQDSNQPQHF.

This chain uses TRBV11-2 with TRBJ2-7; no reliable D call. The CDR3 sequence is 14 residues long. Trimming removed 3 bases at V and 3 bases at J, with 12 bases between. CDR1 is SGHAT and CDR2 is FQNNGV in the germline V gene. In DNA, the CDR3 is TGTGCCAGCAGCTTTAATGTCCGGGTCTACGAGCAGTACTTC. Residues: CASSFNVRVYEQYF.

The chain has TRBV28 and TRBJ1-1, with D perhaps TRBD1 (5 bases). In germline, CDR1 is MDHEN, CDR2 SYDVKM. V shed 0 bases and J shed 4 bases, with 12 bases lying between them. The length of the CDR3 is 15 residues. CDR3 coding DNA: TGTGCCAGCAGTTTATGGCAGGGCGGGGGCACTGAAGCTTTCTTT. Its translation is CASSLWQGGGTEAFF.

The rearrangement links TRBV4-1 to TRBJ1-2, with a tentative D call TRBD1 (5 bases). The germline V and J ends were trimmed by 0 bases and 7 bases, with 18 bases remaining between them. Per germline, CDR1 MGHRA and CDR2 YSYEKL. This CDR3 comprises 16 residues. This CDR3 reads CASSQDLRGVAGGYTF. The CDR3 nucleotides read TGCGCCAGCAGCCAAGATTTGCGAGGGGTAGCGGGTGGCTACACCTTC.

This clone was detected once. The V gene is TRBV5-1, the J gene TRBJ2-5; 9 bases align to TRBD2. V trimming: 0 bases; J trimming: 3 bases; junction bases outside the gene matches: 12. The germline V gene has CDR1 SGHRS and CDR2 YFSETQ. The CDR3 is made up of 18 amino acids. The CDR3 reads CASSLGVAGATREETQYF. In DNA form, the CDR3 reads TGCGCCAGCAGCTTGGGGGTAGCGGGAGCCACACGGGAAGAGACCCAGTACTTC.

This chain uses TRBV13 with TRBJ2-3, with D unclear. Germline V gene lookup returns CDR1 PRHDT and CDR2 FYEKMQ (reference sequence). Trimming took 1 base from V and 0 from J, leaving 5 bases between them. The CDR3 has 14 amino acids. DNA of the CDR3: TGTGCCAGCAGCTTAGCTCCTAGCACAGATACGCAGTATTTT. Translated, it gives CASSLAPSTDTQYF.

This chain connects TRBV18 to TRBJ2-1, with D possibly matching TRBD1 (6 bases). The germline CDR1 and CDR2 sequences are KGHSH and LQKENI. The CDR3 consists of 16 residues. V shed 2 bases and J shed 2 bases, with 13 bases lying between them. The CDR3 DNA reads as TGTGCCAGCTCACCATCCGACAGGAACCCCTACAATGAGCAGTTCTTC. Amino acids: CASSPSDRNPYNEQFF.

This rearrangement joins TRBV7-5 to TRBJ2-7; the table's D call, TRBD1, was not checked against the DNA. TRBV7-5 is tagged as a pseudogene. This CDR3 has 14 amino acids. For the CDR3, the DNA is TGTGTCAGAAAACCAAGGGACAGGGTCTACGAGCAGTACTTC. Protein: CVRKPRDRVYEQYF.

The chain is built from TRBV7-3 and TRBJ2-6; 8 bases fit TRBD1. CDR3 length equals 16 residues. With 5 bases clipped from V and 1 base from J, the junction kept 4 bases outside the gene matches. CDR1 and CDR2 (germline): SGHTA, FQGTGA. As DNA, the CDR3 is TGTGCCAGCAGCAGAGGACAGGGATCTGGGGCCAACGTCCTGACTTTC. Protein sequence: CASSRGQGSGANVLTF. Together with reference TRBV7-3 and TRBJ2-6, the CDR3 gives the full variable domain: GAGVSQTPSNKVTEKGKYVELRCDPISGHTALYWYRQSLGQGPEFLIYFQGTGAADDSGLPNDRFFAVRPEGSVSTLKIQRTERGDSAVYLCASSRGQGSGANVLTFGAGSRLTVL.

This chain joins TRBV30 and TRBJ2-3; the D is unclear. CDR3 length: 11 amino acids. Germline V gene lookup returns CDR1 GTSNPN and CDR2 SVGIG (reference sequence). V lost 2 bases, J lost 4 bases, and 4 bases lay in between. CDR3 DNA: TGTGCCTGGAGTCTCCCAGATACGCAGTATTTT. Its protein product is CAWSLPDTQYF.

This clone appeared a single time. This chain connects TRBV5-5 to TRBJ1-5, with D maybe TRBD1 (5 bases). V was trimmed by 0 bases and J by 5 bases, leaving 12 bases between them. The CDR3 is 15 residues long. Per germline, CDR1 SGHKS and CDR2 YYEKEE (reference sequence). The CDR3 DNA follows: TGTGCCAGCAGCTTGGAACGGGGGTCTTATCAGCCCCAGCATTTT. Amino acids: CASSLERGSYQPQHF.

The rearrangement links TRBV5-1 to TRBJ1-6; D may be TRBD1 (5 bases). CDR1 and CDR2 from the germline V gene are SGHRS and YFSETQ. CDR3 length: 15 residues. V was shortened by 0 bases and J by 10 bases, with 14 bases between the two germline ends. CDR3 loop: CASSLARQGGSPLHF. CDR3 nucleotides: TGCGCCAGCAGCTTGGCCCGGCAGGGAGGATCACCCCTCCACTTT.

This clone was observed once. The J gene is TRBJ2-1, the V gene TRBV2; D is perhaps TRBD2 (5 bases). Trimming removed 5 bases from V and 0 bases from J, with 11 bases in between. The CDR3 contains 15 residues. Germline V lookup: CDR1 SNHLY, CDR2 FYNNEI. The CDR3 DNA reads as TGTGCCAGCAGTAACCAGCGGACCTCCTACAATGAGCAGTTCTTC. It specifies CASSNQRTSYNEQFF. The full variable domain, its missing parts supplied by reference TRBV2 and TRBJ2-1, is EPEVTQTPSHQVTQMGQEVILRCVPISNHLYFYWYRQILGQKVEFLVSFYNNEISEKSEIFDDQFSVERPDGSNFTLKIRSTKLEDSAMYFCASSNQRTSYNEQFFGPGTRLTVL.

The table lists this clone with a count of one. This chain uses TRBV7-2 with TRBJ1-1; no definite D call. V gave up 2 bases and J gave up 4 bases, with 11 bases separating them. The germline V gene encodes CDR1 SGHTA and CDR2 FQGNSA. The CDR3 has 14 amino acids. The CDR3 reads CASSLFGVGTEAFF. In DNA, the CDR3 is TGTGCCAGCAGCTTATTCGGGGTAGGCACTGAAGCTTTCTTT.

J is TRBJ2-1 and V is TRBV28; 7 bases fit TRBD1. The CDR3 has 15 amino acids. Losses at the gene ends were 3 bases for V and 9 bases for J; bases not matched to a gene: 11. Germline V CDR1 and CDR2: MDHEN, SYDVKM. CDR3 bases: TGTGCCAGCAGTTTCTCCGACAGGGAAAAAGGTGAGCAGTTCTTC. Translated: CASSFSDREKGEQFF. Variable domain in full (rest from reference TRBV28 and TRBJ2-1): DVKVTQSSRYLVKRTGEKVFLECVQDMDHENMFWYRQDPGLGLRLIYFSYDVKMKEKGDIPEGYSVSREKKERFSLILESASTNQTSMYLCASSFSDREKGEQFFGPGTRLTVL.

This clone was observed a handful of times. The J gene is TRBJ1-1, the V gene TRBV5-1; TRBD1 matches 8 bases. V dropped 5 bases and J dropped 1; count of bases not matched to a gene: 4. The CDR3 has 14 residues. Germline loops: CDR1 SGHRS, CDR2 YFSETQ. CDR3 in DNA: TGCGCCAGCAGTTCCGGGACAGGGAACACTGAAGCTTTCTTT. Translating gives CASSSGTGNTEAFF. The full variable domain, rest sourced from reference TRBV5-1 and TRBJ1-1, is KAGVTQTPRYLIKTRGQQVTLSCSPISGHRSVSWYQQTPGQGLQFLFEYFSETQRNKGNFPGRFSGRQFSNSRSEMNVSTLELGDSALYLCASSSGTGNTEAFFGQGTRLTVV.

This chain uses TRBV5-4 with TRBJ2-3; 15 nucleotides agree with TRBD2. The CDR3 contains 14 residues. Germline V gene sequence: CDR1 SGHNT, CDR2 YYREEE (reference sequence). J was trimmed by 6 bases and V by 8 bases; bases with no gene match: 4. The CDR3 DNA reads as TGTGCCAGTGGAGGGACTAGCGGGAGGGATACGCAGTATTTT. This sequence encodes CASGGTSGRDTQYF.

This clone was seen a few times. The chain uses TRBV6-1 and TRBJ2-7; unclear D gene. The CDR3 extends over 13 amino acids. V was trimmed by 7 bases and J by 2 bases, leaving 12 bases between them. Germline values: CDR1 MNHNS, CDR2 SASEGT. The CDR3 region is CASKESMTYEQYF. The CDR3 DNA reads as TGTGCCAGCAAGGAGAGCATGACCTACGAGCAGTACTTC.

The V call is TRBV30, the J call TRBJ2-1; D is possibly TRBD2 (6 bases). The V end lost 3 bases, the J end lost 16 bases, and 16 bases lay between the germline ends. Per the germline V gene, CDR1 is GTSNPN and CDR2 is SVGIG (reference sequence). The CDR3 length is 11 residues. The CDR3 protein is CAWREGARIFF. The CDR3 coding sequence is TGTGCCTGGAGGGAGGGTGCTAGGATCTTCTTC.

V is TRBV13 and J is TRBJ2-1, with D unclear. Per the germline V gene, CDR1 is PRHDT and CDR2 is FYEKMQ (reference sequence). Trimming took 5 bases from V and 6 from J, leaving 14 bases between them. The CDR3 spans 14 residues. The CDR3 is CASSPDTRPNEQFF. The CDR3 DNA reads TGTGCCAGCAGCCCAGACACTCGGCCCAATGAGCAGTTCTTC.

In this sample, this clone turned up once. This chain uses TRBV30 with TRBJ1-2; D may be TRBD1 (5 bases). From germline, CDR1 is GTSNPN and CDR2 SVGIG (reference sequence). The CDR3 covers 15 residues. V was clipped by 1 base and J by 8 bases, with 20 bases between them. CDR3 DNA sequence: TGTGCCTGGAGTGGTCATTTAGGGGACTCGGTAGGCTACACCTTC. This codes for CAWSGHLGDSVGYTF. Drawing the rest from reference TRBV30 and TRBJ1-2, the complete variable domain is SQTIHQWPATLVQPVGSPLSLECTVEGTSNPNLYWYRQAAGRGLQLLFYSVGIGQISSEVPQNLSASRPQDRQFILSSKKLLLSDSGFYLCAWSGHLGDSVGYTFGSGTRLTVV.

This clone came up a few times. This chain links TRBV6-1 with TRBJ1-3; tentatively, D is TRBD1 (6 bases). V was trimmed by 5 bases and J by 2 bases, leaving 10 bases between them. CDR3 size: 14 residues. Germline V gene data show CDR1 as MNHNS and CDR2 as SASEGT. Written as DNA, the CDR3 is TGTGCCAGCAGTAGGGGGACTACTGGAAACACCATATATTTT. It is translated as CASSRGTTGNTIYF.